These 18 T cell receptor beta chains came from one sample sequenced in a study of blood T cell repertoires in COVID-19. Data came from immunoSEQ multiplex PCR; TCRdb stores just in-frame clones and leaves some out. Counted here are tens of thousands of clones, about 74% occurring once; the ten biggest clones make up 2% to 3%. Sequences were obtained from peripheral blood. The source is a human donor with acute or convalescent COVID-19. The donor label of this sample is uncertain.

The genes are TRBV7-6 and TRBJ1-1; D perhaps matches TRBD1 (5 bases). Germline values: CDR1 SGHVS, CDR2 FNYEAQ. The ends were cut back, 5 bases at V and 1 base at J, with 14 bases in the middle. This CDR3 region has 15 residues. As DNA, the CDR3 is TGTGCCAGCAGCCCGGGGGTGGGGCGGAACACTGAAGCTTTCTTT. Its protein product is CASSPGVGRNTEAFF.

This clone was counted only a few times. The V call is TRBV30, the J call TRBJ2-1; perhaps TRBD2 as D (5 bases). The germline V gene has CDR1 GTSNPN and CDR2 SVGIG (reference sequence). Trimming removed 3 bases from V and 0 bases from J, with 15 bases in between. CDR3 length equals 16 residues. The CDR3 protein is CAWRSSGRSSYNEQFF. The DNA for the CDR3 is TGTGCCTGGAGGTCGAGCGGCCGGTCCTCCTACAATGAGCAGTTCTTC.

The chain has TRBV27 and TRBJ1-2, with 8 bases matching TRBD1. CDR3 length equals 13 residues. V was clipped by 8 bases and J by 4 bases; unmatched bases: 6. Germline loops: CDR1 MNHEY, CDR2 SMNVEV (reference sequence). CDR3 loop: CASSRQGPYGYTF. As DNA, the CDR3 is TGTGCCAGCTCACGACAGGGGCCCTATGGCTACACCTTC.

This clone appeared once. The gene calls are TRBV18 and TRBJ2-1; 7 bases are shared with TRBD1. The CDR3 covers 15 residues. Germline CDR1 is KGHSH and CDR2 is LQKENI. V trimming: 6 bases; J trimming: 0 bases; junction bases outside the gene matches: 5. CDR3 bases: TGTGCCAGCTCCCTCCGGGACAGCTCCTACAATGAGCAGTTCTTC. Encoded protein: CASSLRDSSYNEQFF.

DNA for the CDR3: TGTGCCAGCAGGGTTGGGGGGAACTATGGCTACACCTTC. Translation gives CASRVGGNYGYTF. This chain uses TRBV6-6 with TRBJ1-2, with a weak D call TRBD1 (5 bases). V was clipped by 6 bases and J by 2 bases, with 10 bases between them. Germline CDR1 and CDR2: MNHNY and SVGAGI (reference sequence). This CDR3 has 13 residues.

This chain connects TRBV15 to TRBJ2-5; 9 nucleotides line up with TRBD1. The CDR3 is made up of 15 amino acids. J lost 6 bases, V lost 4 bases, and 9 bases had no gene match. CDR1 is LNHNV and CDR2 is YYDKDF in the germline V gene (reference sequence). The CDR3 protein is CATSISDRGEKTQYF. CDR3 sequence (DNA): TGTGCCACCAGCATCTCGGACAGGGGCGAGAAGACCCAGTACTTC.

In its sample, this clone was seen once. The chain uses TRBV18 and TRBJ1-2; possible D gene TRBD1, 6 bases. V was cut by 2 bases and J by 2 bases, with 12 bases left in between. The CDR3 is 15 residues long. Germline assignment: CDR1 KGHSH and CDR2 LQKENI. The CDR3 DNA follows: TGTGCCAGCTCACCATCCACCGACAGGAACTATGGCTACACCTTC. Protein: CASSPSTDRNYGYTF.

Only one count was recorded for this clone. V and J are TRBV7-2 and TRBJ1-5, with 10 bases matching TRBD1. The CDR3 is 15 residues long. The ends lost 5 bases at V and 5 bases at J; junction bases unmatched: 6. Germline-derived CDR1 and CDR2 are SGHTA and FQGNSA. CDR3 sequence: CASSGWTGGDQPQHF. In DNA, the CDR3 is TGTGCCAGCAGCGGATGGACAGGGGGAGATCAGCCCCAGCATTTT.

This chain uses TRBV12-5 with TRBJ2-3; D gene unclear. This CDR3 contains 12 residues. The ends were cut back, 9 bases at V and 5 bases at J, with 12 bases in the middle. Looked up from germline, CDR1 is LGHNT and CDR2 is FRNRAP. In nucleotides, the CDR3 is TGTGCTAGGTTACCCCCCGGAGATACGCAGTATTTT. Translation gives CARLPPGDTQYF.

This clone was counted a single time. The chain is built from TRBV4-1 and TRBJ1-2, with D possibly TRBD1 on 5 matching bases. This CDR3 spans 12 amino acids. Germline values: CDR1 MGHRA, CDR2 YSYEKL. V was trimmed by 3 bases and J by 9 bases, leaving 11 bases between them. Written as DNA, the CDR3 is TGCGCCAGCAGCCATGTCGGGGGAAGCTACACCTTC. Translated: CASSHVGGSYTF.

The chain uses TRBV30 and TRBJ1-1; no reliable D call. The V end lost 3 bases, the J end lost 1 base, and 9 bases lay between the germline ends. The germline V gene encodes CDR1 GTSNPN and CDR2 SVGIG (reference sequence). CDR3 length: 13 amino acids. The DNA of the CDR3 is TGTGCCTGGAGCTTTTCAGGGAACACTGAAGCTTTCTTT. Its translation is CAWSFSGNTEAFF.

The CDR3 region is CASSLSPRPGQVYF. CDR3 in DNA: TGTGCCAGCAGCCTTAGCCCCCGACCGGGACAGGTTTACTTC. The V call is TRBV7-3, the J call TRBJ2-5; 8 bases are shared with TRBD1. CDR1 is SGHTA, CDR2 FQGTGA, per germline. Germline trimming cut 5 bases from V and 14 bases from J; bases unmatched to any gene: 16. The CDR3 is 14 amino acids.

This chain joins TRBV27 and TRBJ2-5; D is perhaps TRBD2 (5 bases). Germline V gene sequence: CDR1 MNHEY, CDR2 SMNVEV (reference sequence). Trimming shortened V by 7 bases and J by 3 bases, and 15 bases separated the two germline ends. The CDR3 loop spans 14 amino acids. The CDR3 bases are TGTGCCAGCAAGGAGGTTGGCCGCAAAGAGACCCAGTACTTC. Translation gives CASKEVGRKETQYF.

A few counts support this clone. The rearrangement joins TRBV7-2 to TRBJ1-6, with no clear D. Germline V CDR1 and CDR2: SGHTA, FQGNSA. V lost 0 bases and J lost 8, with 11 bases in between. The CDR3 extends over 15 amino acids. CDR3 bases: TGTGCCAGCAGCTTAGCGGGTGGCGGGTATTCACCCCTCCACTTT. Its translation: CASSLAGGGYSPLHF.

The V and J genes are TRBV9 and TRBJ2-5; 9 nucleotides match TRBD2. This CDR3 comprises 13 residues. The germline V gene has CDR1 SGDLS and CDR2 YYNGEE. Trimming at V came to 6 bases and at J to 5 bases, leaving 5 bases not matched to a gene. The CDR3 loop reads CASKREDSETQYF. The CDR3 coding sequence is TGTGCCAGCAAGCGGGAGGATTCGGAGACCCAGTACTTC. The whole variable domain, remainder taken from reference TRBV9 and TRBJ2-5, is DSGVTQTPKHLITATGQRVTLRCSPRSGDLSVYWYQQSLDQGLQFLIQYYNGEERAKGNILERFSAQQFPDLHSELNLSSLELGDSALYFCASKREDSETQYFGPGTRLLVL.

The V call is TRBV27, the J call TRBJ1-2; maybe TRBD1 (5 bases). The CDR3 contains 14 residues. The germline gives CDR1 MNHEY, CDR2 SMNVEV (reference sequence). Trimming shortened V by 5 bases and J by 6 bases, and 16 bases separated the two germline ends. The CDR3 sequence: CASSPRGLSDGYTF. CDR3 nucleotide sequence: TGTGCCAGCAGTCCAAGGGGACTCTCGGATGGCTACACCTTC.

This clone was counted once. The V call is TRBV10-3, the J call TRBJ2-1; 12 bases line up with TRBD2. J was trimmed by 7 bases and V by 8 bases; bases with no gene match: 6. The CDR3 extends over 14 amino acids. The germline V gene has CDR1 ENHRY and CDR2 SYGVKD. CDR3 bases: TGTGCCATCGGAGCTAGCGGGAGGGGTAATGAGCAGTTCTTC. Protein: CAIGASGRGNEQFF.

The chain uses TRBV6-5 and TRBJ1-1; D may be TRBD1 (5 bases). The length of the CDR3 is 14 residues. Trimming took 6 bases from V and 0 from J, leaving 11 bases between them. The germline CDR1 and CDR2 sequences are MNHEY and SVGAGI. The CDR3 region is CASSPGTLNTEAFF. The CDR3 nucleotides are TGTGCCAGCAGCCCCGGGACTCTGAACACTGAAGCTTTCTTT.